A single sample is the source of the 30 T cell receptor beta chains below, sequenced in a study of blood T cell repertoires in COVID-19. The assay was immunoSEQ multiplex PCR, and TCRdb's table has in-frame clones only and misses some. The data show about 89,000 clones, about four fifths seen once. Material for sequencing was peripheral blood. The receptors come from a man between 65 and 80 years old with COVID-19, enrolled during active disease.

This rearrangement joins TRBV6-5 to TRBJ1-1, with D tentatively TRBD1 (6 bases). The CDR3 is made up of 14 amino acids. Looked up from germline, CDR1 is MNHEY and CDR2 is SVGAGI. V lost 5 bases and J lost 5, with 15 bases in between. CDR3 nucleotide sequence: TGTGCCAGCAGTCCCCCTGGGGGGGCTACTGAAGCTTTCTTT. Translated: CASSPPGGATEAFF.

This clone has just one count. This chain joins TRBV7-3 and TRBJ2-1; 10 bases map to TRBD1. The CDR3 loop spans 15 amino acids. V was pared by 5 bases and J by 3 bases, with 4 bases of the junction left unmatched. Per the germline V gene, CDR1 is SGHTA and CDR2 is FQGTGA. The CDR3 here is CASSHGQGGYNEQFF. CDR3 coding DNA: TGTGCCAGCAGCCATGGACAGGGGGGCTACAATGAGCAGTTCTTC.

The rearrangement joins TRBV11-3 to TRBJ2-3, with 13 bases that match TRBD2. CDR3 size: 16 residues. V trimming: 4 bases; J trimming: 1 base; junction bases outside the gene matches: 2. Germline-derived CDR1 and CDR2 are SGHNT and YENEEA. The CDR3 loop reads CASSSGTSGGTDTQYF. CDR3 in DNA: TGTGCCAGCAGCTCTGGGACTAGCGGGGGCACAGATACGCAGTATTTT. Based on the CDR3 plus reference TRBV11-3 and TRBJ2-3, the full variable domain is EAGVVQSPRYKIIEKKQPVAFWCNPISGHNTLYWYLQNLGQGPELLIRYENEEAVDDSQLPKDRFSAERLKGVDSTLKIQPAELGDSAVYLCASSSGTSGGTDTQYFGPGTRLTVL.

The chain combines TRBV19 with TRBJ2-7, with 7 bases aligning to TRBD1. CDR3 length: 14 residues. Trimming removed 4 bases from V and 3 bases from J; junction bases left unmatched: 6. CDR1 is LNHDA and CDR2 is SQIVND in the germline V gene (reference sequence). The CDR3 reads CASSRGGRDYEQYF. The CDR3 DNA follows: TGTGCCAGTAGTAGAGGGGGCAGGGACTACGAGCAGTACTTC.

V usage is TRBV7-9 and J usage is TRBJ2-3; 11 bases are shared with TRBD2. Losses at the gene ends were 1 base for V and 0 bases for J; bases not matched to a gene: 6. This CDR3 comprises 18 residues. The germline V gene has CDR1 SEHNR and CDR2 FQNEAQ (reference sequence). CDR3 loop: CASSLGTTSGGSTDTQYF. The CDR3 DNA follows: TGTGCCAGCAGCTTAGGGACTACTAGCGGGGGCAGCACAGATACGCAGTATTTT.

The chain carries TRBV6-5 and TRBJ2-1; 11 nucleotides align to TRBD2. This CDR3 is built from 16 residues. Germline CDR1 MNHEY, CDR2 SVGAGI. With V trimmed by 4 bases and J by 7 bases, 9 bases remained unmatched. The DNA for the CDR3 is TGTGCCAGCAGTTCGACGCAACTAGCGGGAGTGAATGAGCAGTTCTTC. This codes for CASSSTQLAGVNEQFF.

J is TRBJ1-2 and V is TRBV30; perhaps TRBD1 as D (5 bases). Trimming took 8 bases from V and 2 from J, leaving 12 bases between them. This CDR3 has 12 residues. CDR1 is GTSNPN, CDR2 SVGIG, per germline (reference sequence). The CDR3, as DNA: TGTGCCCAGGGTTGGCGGAACTATGGCTACACCTTC. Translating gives CAQGWRNYGYTF.

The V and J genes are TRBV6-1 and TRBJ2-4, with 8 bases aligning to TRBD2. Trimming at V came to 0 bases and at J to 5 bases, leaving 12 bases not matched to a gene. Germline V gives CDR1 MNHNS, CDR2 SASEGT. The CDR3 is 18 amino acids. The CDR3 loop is CASSEAWWSGSGENIQYF. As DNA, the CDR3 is TGTGCCAGCAGTGAAGCGTGGTGGAGCGGGAGTGGGGAAAACATTCAGTACTTC.

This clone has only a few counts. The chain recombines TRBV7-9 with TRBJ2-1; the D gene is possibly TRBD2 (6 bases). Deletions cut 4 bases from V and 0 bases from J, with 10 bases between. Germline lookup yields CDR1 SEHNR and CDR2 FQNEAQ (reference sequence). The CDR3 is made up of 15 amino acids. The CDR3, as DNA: TGTGCCAGCAGCTACCGGGGGAGCTCCTACAATGAGCAGTTCTTC. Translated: CASSYRGSSYNEQFF. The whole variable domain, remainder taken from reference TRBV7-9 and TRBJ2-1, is DTGVSQNPRHKITKRGQNVTFRCDPISEHNRLYWYRQTLGQGPEFLTYFQNEAQLEKSRLLSDRFSAERPKGSFSTLEIQRTEQGDSAMYLCASSYRGSSYNEQFFGPGTRLTVL.

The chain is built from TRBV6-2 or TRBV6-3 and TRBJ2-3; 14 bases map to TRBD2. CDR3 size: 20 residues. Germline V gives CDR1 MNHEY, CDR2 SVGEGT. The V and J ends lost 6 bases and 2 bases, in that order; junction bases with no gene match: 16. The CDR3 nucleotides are TGTGCCAGCAGCGTGGCTCCGGGACTAGCGGGGGTTGGATCCACAGATACGCAGTATTTT. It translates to CASSVAPGLAGVGSTDTQYF.

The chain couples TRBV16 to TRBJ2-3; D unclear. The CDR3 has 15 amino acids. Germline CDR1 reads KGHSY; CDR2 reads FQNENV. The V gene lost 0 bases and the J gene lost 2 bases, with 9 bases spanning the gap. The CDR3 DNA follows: TGTGCCAGCAGCCAATCCAGACTTCTCACAGATACGCAGTATTTT. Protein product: CASSQSRLLTDTQYF.

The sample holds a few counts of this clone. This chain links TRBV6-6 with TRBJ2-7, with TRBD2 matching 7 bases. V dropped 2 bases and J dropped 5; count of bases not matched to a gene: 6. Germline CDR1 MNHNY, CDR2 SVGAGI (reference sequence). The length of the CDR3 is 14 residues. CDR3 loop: CASSYARGENEQYF. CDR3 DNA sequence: TGTGCCAGCAGTTACGCTCGGGGGGAGAACGAGCAGTACTTC.

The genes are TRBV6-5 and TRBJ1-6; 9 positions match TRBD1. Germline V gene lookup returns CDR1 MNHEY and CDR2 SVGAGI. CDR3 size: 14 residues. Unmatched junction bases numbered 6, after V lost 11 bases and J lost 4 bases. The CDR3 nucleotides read TGTGCCGTTACCGGGACAGGGTATAATTCACCCCTCCACTTT. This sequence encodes CAVTGTGYNSPLHF.

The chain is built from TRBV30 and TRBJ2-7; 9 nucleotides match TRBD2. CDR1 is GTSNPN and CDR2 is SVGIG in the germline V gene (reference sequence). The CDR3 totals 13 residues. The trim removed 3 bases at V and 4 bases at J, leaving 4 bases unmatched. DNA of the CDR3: TGTGCCTGGAGCTTTAGCGGGAGTTACGAGCAGTACTTC. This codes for CAWSFSGSYEQYF.

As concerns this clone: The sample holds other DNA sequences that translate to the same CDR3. In nucleotides, the CDR3 is TGTGCCTGGAGCCGAGGTAGCAATCAGCCCCAGCATTTT. Its protein product is CAWSRGSNQPQHF. The V gene is TRBV30, the J gene TRBJ1-5; D gene uncertain. With 3 bases removed from V and 0 bases from J, the gap between germline ends came to 6 bases. CDR1 and CDR2 from the germline V gene are GTSNPN and SVGIG (reference sequence). The CDR3 consists of 13 residues.

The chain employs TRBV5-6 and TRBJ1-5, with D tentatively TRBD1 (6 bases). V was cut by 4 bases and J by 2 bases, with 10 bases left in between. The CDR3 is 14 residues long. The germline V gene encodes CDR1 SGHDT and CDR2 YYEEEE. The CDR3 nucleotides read TGTGCCAGCAGCGTGGGACAAGGCAATCAGCCCCAGCATTTT. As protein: CASSVGQGNQPQHF.

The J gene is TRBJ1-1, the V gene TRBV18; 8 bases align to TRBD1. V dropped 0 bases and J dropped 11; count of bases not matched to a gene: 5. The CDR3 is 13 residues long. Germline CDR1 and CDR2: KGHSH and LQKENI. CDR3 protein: CASSPPDRGGAFF. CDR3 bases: TGTGCCAGCTCACCACCTGACAGGGGTGGGGCTTTCTTT.

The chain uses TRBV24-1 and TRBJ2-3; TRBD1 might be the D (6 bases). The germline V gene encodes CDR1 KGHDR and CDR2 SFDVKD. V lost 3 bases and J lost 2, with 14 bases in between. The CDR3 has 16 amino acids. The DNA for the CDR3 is TGTGCCACCAGTGATCCGACAGGCTCCCTCACAGATACGCAGTATTTT. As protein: CATSDPTGSLTDTQYF.

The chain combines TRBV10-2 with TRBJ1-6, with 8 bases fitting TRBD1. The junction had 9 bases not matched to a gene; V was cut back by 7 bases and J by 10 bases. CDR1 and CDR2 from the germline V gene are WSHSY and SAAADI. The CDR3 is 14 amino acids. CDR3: CASTSGGAWSPLHF. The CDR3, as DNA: TGCGCCAGCACATCAGGGGGCGCCTGGTCACCCCTCCACTTT.

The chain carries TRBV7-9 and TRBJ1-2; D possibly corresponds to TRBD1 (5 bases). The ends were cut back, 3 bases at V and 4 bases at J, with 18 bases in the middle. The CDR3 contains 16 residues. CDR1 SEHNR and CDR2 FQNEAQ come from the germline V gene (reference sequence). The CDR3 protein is CASSLNKGSLLYGYTF. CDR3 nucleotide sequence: TGTGCCAGCAGCTTGAACAAGGGGTCCCTCCTCTATGGCTACACCTTC. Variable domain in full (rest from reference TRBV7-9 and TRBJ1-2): DTGVSQNPRHKITKRGQNVTFRCDPISEHNRLYWYRQTLGQGPEFLTYFQNEAQLEKSRLLSDRFSAERPKGSFSTLEIQRTEQGDSAMYLCASSLNKGSLLYGYTFGSGTRLTVV.

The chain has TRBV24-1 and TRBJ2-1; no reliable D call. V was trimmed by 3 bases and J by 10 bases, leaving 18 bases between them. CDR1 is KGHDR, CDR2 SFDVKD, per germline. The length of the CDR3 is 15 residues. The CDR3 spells CATSDHPEVFREQFF. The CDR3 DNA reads TGTGCCACCAGTGATCACCCCGAGGTTTTCCGGGAGCAGTTCTTC.

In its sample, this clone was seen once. The CDR3: CASSYSRPPRNTEAFF. CDR3 coding DNA: TGTGCCAGCAGTTACTCGAGGCCCCCCCGGAACACTGAAGCTTTCTTT. The chain uses TRBV6-5 and TRBJ1-1; D remains unclear. This CDR3 is 16 amino acids long. Looked up from germline, CDR1 is MNHEY and CDR2 is SVGAGI. Trimming stripped 0 bases from V and 1 base from J, with 12 bases between.

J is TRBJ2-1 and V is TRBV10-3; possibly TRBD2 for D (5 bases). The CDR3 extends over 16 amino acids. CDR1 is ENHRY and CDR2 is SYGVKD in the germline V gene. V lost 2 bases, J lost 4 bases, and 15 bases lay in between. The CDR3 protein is CAISEGRHQPYNEQFF. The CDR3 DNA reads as TGTGCCATCAGTGAGGGGAGACACCAGCCTTACAATGAGCAGTTCTTC.

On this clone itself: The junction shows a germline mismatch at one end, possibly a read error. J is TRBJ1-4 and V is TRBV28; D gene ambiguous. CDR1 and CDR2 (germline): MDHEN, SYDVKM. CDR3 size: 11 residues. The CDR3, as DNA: TGTGCCAGCAGCCGGGCGAGGGTGGTTTCGTTT. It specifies CASSRARVVSF.

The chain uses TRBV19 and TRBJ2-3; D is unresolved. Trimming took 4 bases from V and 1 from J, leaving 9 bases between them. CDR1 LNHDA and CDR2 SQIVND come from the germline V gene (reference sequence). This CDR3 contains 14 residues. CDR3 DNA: TGTGCCAGTAGTACCCAAGGAGGCACAGATACGCAGTATTTT. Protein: CASSTQGGTDTQYF.

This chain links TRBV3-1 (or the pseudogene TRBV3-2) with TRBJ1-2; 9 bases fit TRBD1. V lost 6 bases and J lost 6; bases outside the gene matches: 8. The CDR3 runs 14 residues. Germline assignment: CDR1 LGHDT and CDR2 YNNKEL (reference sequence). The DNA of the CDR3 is TGTGCCAGCAGTCCCAGGACAGGGGATCATGGCTACACCTTC. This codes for CASSPRTGDHGYTF.

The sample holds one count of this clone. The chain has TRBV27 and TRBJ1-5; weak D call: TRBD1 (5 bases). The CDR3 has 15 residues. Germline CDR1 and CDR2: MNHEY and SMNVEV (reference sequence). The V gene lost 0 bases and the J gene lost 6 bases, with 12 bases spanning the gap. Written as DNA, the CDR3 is TGTGCCAGCAGTTTATCCGTGCGGGGCGGTCAGCCCCAGCATTTT. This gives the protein CASSLSVRGGQPQHF.

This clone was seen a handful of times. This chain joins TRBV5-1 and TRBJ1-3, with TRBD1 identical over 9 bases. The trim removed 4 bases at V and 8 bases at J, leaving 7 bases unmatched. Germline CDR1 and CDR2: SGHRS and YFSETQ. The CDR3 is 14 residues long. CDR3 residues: CASSRDRAVDTIYF. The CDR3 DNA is TGCGCCAGCAGCCGGGACAGGGCTGTCGACACCATATATTTT.

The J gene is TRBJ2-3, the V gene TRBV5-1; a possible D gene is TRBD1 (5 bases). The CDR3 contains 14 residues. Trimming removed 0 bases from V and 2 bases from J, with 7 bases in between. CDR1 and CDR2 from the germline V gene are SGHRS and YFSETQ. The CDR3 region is CASSLEGNTDTQYF. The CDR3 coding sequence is TGCGCCAGCAGCTTGGAGGGGAACACAGATACGCAGTATTTT.

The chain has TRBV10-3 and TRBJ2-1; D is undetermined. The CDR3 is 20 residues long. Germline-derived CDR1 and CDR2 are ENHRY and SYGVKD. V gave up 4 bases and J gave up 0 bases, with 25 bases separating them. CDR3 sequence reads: CAISGASKLSGLSSYNEQFF. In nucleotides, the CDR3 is TGTGCCATCAGTGGAGCAAGTAAACTCTCAGGTTTAAGCTCCTACAATGAGCAGTTCTTC.